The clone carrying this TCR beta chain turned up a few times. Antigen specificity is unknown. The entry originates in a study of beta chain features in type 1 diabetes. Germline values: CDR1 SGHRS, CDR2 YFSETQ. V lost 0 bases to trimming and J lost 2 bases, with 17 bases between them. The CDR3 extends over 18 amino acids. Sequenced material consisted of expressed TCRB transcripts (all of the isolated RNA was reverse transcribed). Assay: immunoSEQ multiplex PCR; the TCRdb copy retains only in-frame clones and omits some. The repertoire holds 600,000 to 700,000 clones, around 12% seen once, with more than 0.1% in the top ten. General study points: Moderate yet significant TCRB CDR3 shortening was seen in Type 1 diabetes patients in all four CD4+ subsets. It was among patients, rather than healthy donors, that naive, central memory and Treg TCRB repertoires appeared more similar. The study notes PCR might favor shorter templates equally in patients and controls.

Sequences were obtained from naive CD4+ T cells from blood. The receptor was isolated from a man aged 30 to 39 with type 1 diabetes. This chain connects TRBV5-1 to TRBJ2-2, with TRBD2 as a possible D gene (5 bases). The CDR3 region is CASSLEYGRAPNTGELFF. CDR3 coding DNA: TGCGCCAGCAGCTTGGAATATGGGCGGGCCCCAAACACCGGGGAGCTGTTTTTT.